This T cell receptor beta chain was identified in a study of graft-versus-host responses after intestinal transplantation. Study information: Among the recipients, all got anti-thymocyte globulin induction and then tacrolimus and steroids for 3 to 4 years. Study-wide results and caveats: Some patients had graft-donor T cell macrochimerism. In their allografts, the ratios of graft-versus-host to host-versus-graft T cell clones were high. GvH clones were identified in recipient marrow, with some first appearing in ileum or blood. Maximum circulating GvH clone levels tracked with early post-transplant HvG decreases.

The protocol was immunoSEQ multiplex PCR, while the TCRdb copy is restricted to in-frame clones and leaves out a portion. The sample holds about 2,000 clones; about 85% are singletons and the top ten take around 3.4%. Comments on this clone: What it binds is unknown.

Researchers processed graft tissue to release intraepithelial and lamina propria lymphocytes. The sequences come from ileum tissue, collected 55 to 60 days after intestinal transplant. The sequence was collected from a human patient who received an intestinal transplant, so some T cells may come from the graft donor.

The CDR3 sequence: CASSDTNTGELFF. The DNA of the CDR3 is TGTGCCAGCAGTGACACGAACACCGGGGAGCTGTTTTTT. The gene calls are TRBV6-4 and TRBJ2-2; D is unclear. V gave up 2 bases and J gave up 0 bases, with 1 base separating them. This CDR3 is 13 amino acids long. From germline, CDR1 is MRHNA and CDR2 SNTAGT.